This passage covers 18 T cell receptor beta chains from one sample sequenced in a study of T-cell memory formation after mild COVID-19. TCRdb re-analysed the 5' RACE reads in MiXCR, keeping a single row per CDR3 protein. The sample has fewer than 250,000 distinct CDR3 sequences, approximately 10% seen once. Sequenced input: PBMCs or a T cell subset sorted from them (not recorded which). The source of these receptors is a man in his late teens or twenties who had mild COVID-19 (a few samples of this study predate the infection). Cell type and time point are not known.

Only a few counts were recorded for this clonotype. The V and J genes are TRBV20-1 and TRBJ2-2; 12 positions agree with TRBD2. The V and J ends lost 3 bases and 4 bases, in that order; junction bases with no gene match: 12. CDR1 is DFQATT and CDR2 is SNEGSKA in the germline V gene (reference sequence). The CDR3 extends over 18 amino acids. The CDR3 loop reads CSASAASGGARGTGELFF. In DNA, the CDR3 is TGCAGTGCTAGTGCGGCTAGCGGGGGGGCCCGGGGCACCGGGGAGCTGTTTTTT.

About this clonotype: Mismatch with germline at one junction end may stem from a read error. The chain links TRBV7-7 to TRBJ2-5; 7 nucleotides align to TRBD2. Germline V gene lookup returns CDR1 SSHAT and CDR2 FNYEAQ (reference sequence). The CDR3 spans 14 residues. The CDR3 region is CASSSPSGEGTQYF. The CDR3 DNA reads as TGTGCTAGCAGCTCCCCCTCGGGGGAGGGGACCCAGTACTTC.

This clonotype turned up a few times. The rearrangement joins TRBV4-2 to TRBJ2-5; 12 bases align to TRBD2. Germline CDR1 reads LGHNA; CDR2 reads YNFKEQ. There are 16 residues in the CDR3. Trimming cost V 3 bases and J 5 bases; bases outside gene matches: 7. The CDR3 here is CASSHSSGGAGETQYF. CDR3 DNA: TGTGCCAGCAGCCACTCTAGCGGGGGGGCCGGTGAGACCCAGTACTTC.

Remarks on this clonotype: One junction end disagrees with the germline gene, perhaps due to a read error. CDR3 DNA: TGTGCCAGCAGCTCGGGTTGGACAGATACGAAGTATTTT. This sequence encodes CASSSGWTDTKYF. This chain connects TRBV7-2 to TRBJ2-3, with D tentatively TRBD1 (6 bases). CDR3 length: 13 residues. Germline V gene data show CDR1 as SGHTA and CDR2 as FQGNSA.

This chain links TRBV20-1 with TRBJ2-1; D gene ambiguous. Germline V gene data show CDR1 as DFQATT and CDR2 as SNEGSKA (reference sequence). This CDR3 is 17 amino acids long. V shed 4 bases and J shed 5 bases, with 24 bases lying between them. The DNA for the CDR3 is TGCAGTGCTATCCGCCCGGGCTTCACAACCCTTAACAATGAGCAGTTCTTC. This codes for CSAIRPGFTTLNNEQFF.

The chain recombines TRBV5-1 with TRBJ1-1, with TRBD1 identical over 9 bases. The V and J ends lost 8 bases and 4 bases, in that order; junction bases with no gene match: 6. In germline, CDR1 is SGHRS, CDR2 YFSETQ. The CDR3 consists of 13 residues. The CDR3 loop reads CASRTGEGTEAFF. CDR3 sequence (DNA): TGCGCCAGTCGGACAGGGGAGGGCACTGAAGCTTTCTTT.

The CDR3 nucleotides read TGTGCGACAGGGGCGATACCTAGCACAGATACGCAGTATTTT. The encoded protein is CATGAIPSTDTQYF. The gene calls are TRBV12-3 or TRBV12-4 and TRBJ2-3; 8 positions agree with TRBD1. The CDR3 loop spans 14 amino acids.

This clonotype appeared a few times. This sequence joins TRBV20-1 and TRBJ2-5; no reliable D call. The CDR3 spans 16 residues. Germline lookup yields CDR1 DFQATT and CDR2 SNEGSKA (reference sequence). Trimming shortened V by 2 bases and J by 5 bases, and 21 bases separated the two germline ends. CDR3 protein: CSARPLLLLGRETQYF. CDR3 coding DNA: TGCAGTGCTAGACCTCTTCTCCTCCTCGGTCGGGAGACCCAGTACTTC.

This clonotype occurred a few times. V gene TRBV5-4 combines with J gene TRBJ2-6, with D hard to call. The V end lost 4 bases, the J end lost 0 bases, and 14 bases lay between the germline ends. Germline CDR1 is SGHNT and CDR2 is YYREEE (reference sequence). CDR3 size: 17 residues. The CDR3 region has the DNA TGTGCCAGCAGCCCATCATCCACCCCCTCTGGGGCCAACGTCCTGACTTTC. Protein: CASSPSSTPSGANVLTF.

V and J are TRBV12-3 or TRBV12-4 and TRBJ2-4; 9 bases map to TRBD1. The CDR3 extends over 14 amino acids. Germline trimming cut 5 bases from V and 7 bases from J; bases unmatched to any gene: 6. The DNA for the CDR3 is TGTGCCAGCAGTCTGCCACAGGGGGCTAACATTCAGTACTTC. It translates to CASSLPQGANIQYF.

The V gene is TRBV29-1, the J gene TRBJ2-1; 8 nucleotides agree with TRBD2. Unmatched junction bases numbered 4, after V lost 4 bases and J lost 2 bases. CDR1 is SQVTM, CDR2 ANQGSEA, per germline. The CDR3 covers 14 residues. The CDR3 DNA reads TGCAGCGTTGCAGTCGGGGGGGCCTACAATGAGCAGTTCTTC. It codes for CSVAVGGAYNEQFF.

This sequence joins TRBV6-6 and TRBJ2-5; the D gene is possibly TRBD1 (5 bases). V was pared by 0 bases and J by 5 bases, with 7 bases between. The CDR3 contains 13 residues. Looked up from germline, CDR1 is MNHNY and CDR2 is SVGAGI (reference sequence). The CDR3 sequence: CASSYSKGETQYF. CDR3 sequence (DNA): TGTGCCAGCAGTTACTCGAAGGGGGAGACCCAGTACTTC.

This clonotype was seen only once. The rearrangement uses TRBV20-1 and TRBJ2-5, with 7 bases lining up with TRBD2. Germline CDR1 and CDR2: DFQATT and SNEGSKA (reference sequence). V shed 1 base and J 3 bases; nucleotides not matched to a gene: 8. The CDR3 contains 15 residues. CDR3 in DNA: TGCAGTGCTAGAGGATCAGCGGGGACGGAAGAGACCCAGTACTTC. It codes for CSARGSAGTEETQYF.

The gene calls are TRBV9 and TRBJ2-3, with 7 bases lining up with TRBD2. Losses at the gene ends were 0 bases for V and 2 bases for J; bases not matched to a gene: 15. The CDR3 loop spans 19 amino acids. Germline assignment: CDR1 SGDLS and CDR2 YYNGEE. The CDR3 nucleotides are TGTGCCAGCAGCGTAGGAGGAGGATCAGGGAGGGTATTCACAGATACGCAGTATTTT. This encodes CASSVGGGSGRVFTDTQYF.

J is TRBJ1-1 and V is TRBV19; 8 bases line up with TRBD1. Germline loops: CDR1 LNHDA, CDR2 SQIVND (reference sequence). The CDR3 loop spans 15 amino acids. The V gene end was trimmed by 6 bases and the J gene end by 0 bases; junction bases not matched to a gene: 6. The CDR3 DNA sequence: TGTGCCAGTAGAATGGACAGGGCGGTGAACACTGAAGCTTTCTTT. Translation: CASRMDRAVNTEAFF.

This clonotype was counted between two and nine times. The chain carries TRBV5-6 and TRBJ1-2, with 8 bases aligning to TRBD1. V lost 4 bases to trimming and J lost 6 bases; unmatched junction nucleotides: 5. The CDR3 spans 13 residues. Germline V gene data show CDR1 as SGHDT and CDR2 as YYEEEE. In nucleotides, the CDR3 is TGTGCCAGCAGCGAGGACAGGGCCCATGGCTACACCTTC. Its protein product is CASSEDRAHGYTF.

V gene TRBV9 combines with J gene TRBJ2-2, with D perhaps TRBD1 or TRBD2 (6 bases each). This CDR3 has 16 amino acids. V lost 2 bases and J lost 8, with 19 bases in between. CDR1 and CDR2 (germline): SGDLS, YYNGEE. The DNA of the CDR3 is TGTGCCAGCAGCGTCGTGGGGGGAACCGGGACAGGGGAGCTGTTTTTT. This sequence encodes CASSVVGGTGTGELFF.

CDR3 protein: CASSPGIALAGNTIYF. In DNA form, the CDR3 reads TGTGCCAGCTCACCGGGTATCGCTCTGGCTGGAAACACCATATATTTT. The chain employs TRBV18 and TRBJ1-3; D gene ambiguous. Germline CDR1 KGHSH, CDR2 LQKENI. The CDR3 totals 16 residues. With 3 bases removed from V and 2 bases from J, the gap between germline ends came to 14 bases.